The rows below give T cell receptor beta chains drawn from one sample of a study of cytomegalovirus exposure and HLA in healthy donors. Sequencing was performed with immunoSEQ multiplex PCR; in TCRdb, only in-frame clones are kept and a portion is missing. This table has 270,000 or so clones, about nine tenths appearing once. The sequencing sample was made of PBMCs. These TCRs come from a girl aged 2 to 9 in good health and CMV-seronegative. The CDR3 runs from the conserved cysteine through the conserved F or W. A D gene is named only where the DNA matches it firmly. Where a row states a size, it is once, few, many or the class of an expanded clone; other rows omit it.

J | V | D | size | length | DNA | CDR3
TRBJ2-1 | TRBV6-4 | TRBD2 | NA | 13 | TGTGCCAGCAGCACCGGGACTAGCTTTGAGCAGTTCTTC | CASSTGTSFEQFF
TRBJ2-7 | TRBV11-2 | NA | once | 14 | TGTGCCAGCAGCTCCGGCGGCGGCTCCTACGAGCAGTACTTC | CASSSGGGSYEQYF
TRBJ1-6 | TRBV2 | NA | NA | 16 | TGTGCCGGAGGGGGGGGACCTCCCTTCTATAATTCACCCCTCCACTTT | CAGGGGPPFYNSPLHF
TRBJ1-2 | TRBV19 | TRBD1 | NA | 14 | TGTGCCAGTAGTCTCACAGGGGGGGGCTATGGCTACACCTTC | CASSLTGGGYGYTF
TRBJ2-1 | TRBV29-1 | TRBD2 | NA | 17 | TGCAGCGTTGAGGGGACTAGCGAGAGGATATCCTACAATGAGCAGTTCTTC | CSVEGTSERISYNEQFF
TRBJ1-6 | TRBV27 | NA | NA | 13 | TGTGCCAGCAGTTTATCACAGCCTTCACCCCTCCACTTT | CASSLSQPSPLHF
TRBJ1-5 | TRBV6-6 | NA | once | 13 | TGTGCCAGCTCGGAGCCTAGCAATCAGCCCCAGCATTTT | CASSEPSNQPQHF
TRBJ1-1 | TRBV5-6 | NA | NA | 13 | TGTGCCAGCAGTCGGACAGTAAACACTGAAGCTTTCTTT | CASSRTVNTEAFF
TRBJ2-6 | TRBV13 | TRBD2 | once | 20 | TGTGCCAGCAGCTTAGGACGGGTGCCAGCGGGGCACTCTGGGGCCAACGTCCTGACTTTC | CASSLGRVPAGHSGANVLTF
TRBJ1-3 | TRBV7-2 | NA | once | 15 | TGTGCCAGCAGCTTCTCGGGTATGATGAGAAACACCATATATTTT | CASSFSGMMRNTIYF
TRBJ2-1 | TRBV4-1 | NA | NA | 14 | TGCGCCAGCAGCCAAGCGATAAGAGGGTACGAGCAGTTCTTC | CASSQAIRGYEQFF
TRBJ1-1 | TRBV29-1 | NA | NA | 12 | TGCAGCGTTGAAACAGGTGGGGCTGAAGCTTTCTTT | CSVETGGAEAFF
TRBJ1-2 | TRBV19 | NA | NA | 15 | TGTGCCAGTAGTACCGACAGGCCCAAGGACTATGGCTACACCTTC | CASSTDRPKDYGYTF
TRBJ2-2 | TRBV7-9 | NA | NA | 12 | TGTGCCAGCGCCCCGGGTGGCGGGGAGCTGTTTTTT | CASAPGGGELFF
TRBJ1-2 | TRBV11-2 | NA | NA | 13 | TGTGCCAGCAGCTTAGCGGTGAACTATGGCTACACCTTC | CASSLAVNYGYTF
TRBJ1-1 | TRBV19 | TRBD1 | NA | 15 | TGTGCCAGTAGTGTGTTGACAGGGGGTAACACTGAAGCTTTCTTT | CASSVLTGGNTEAFF
TRBJ2-1 | TRBV5-6 | NA | NA | 18 | TGTGCCAGCAGCCCAACAGGGAAGGGGGTCGGCTCCTACAATGAGCAGTTCTTC | CASSPTGKGVGSYNEQFF
TRBJ2-1 | TRBV5-1 | NA | NA | 15 | TGCGCCAGCAGCTTGGCCGGACTCAACTACAATGAGCAGTTCTTC | CASSLAGLNYNEQFF
TRBJ1-4 | TRBV15 | NA | NA | 13 | TGTGCCACTACAGGCGCAACTAATGAAAAACTGTTTTTT | CATTGATNEKLFF
TRBJ2-3 | TRBV27 | TRBD2 | NA | 15 | TGTGCCAGTCACGTTAGCGGGAGGGCGCGGGATACGCAGTATTTT | CASHVSGRARDTQYF
TRBJ1-5 | TRBV12-5 | NA | NA | 15 | TGTGCTAGTGGTTCACAGGGCTCGGTTCCTCAGCCCCAGCATTTT | CASGSQGSVPQPQHF
TRBJ2-1 | TRBV19 | NA | NA | 11 | TGTGCCAGTTTCAGGGAAAATGAGCAGTTCTTC | CASFRENEQFF
TRBJ1-5 | TRBV7-9 | NA | NA | 18 | TGTGCCAGCAGCTTAGCCCCGGGATGGGTGGAGGGCGAGGTAGCCCAGCATTTT | CASSLAPGWVEGEVAQHF
TRBJ2-6 | TRBV27 | NA | NA | 18 | TGTGCCAGCAGTTTATGGGCAGGGGATTTATCTGGGGCCAACGTCCTGACTTTC | CASSLWAGDLSGANVLTF
TRBJ2-3 | TRBV5-4 | NA | NA | 12 | TGTGCCAGCAGCTTCCGTGTGGATACGCAGTATTTT | CASSFRVDTQYF
TRBJ2-5 | TRBV15 | TRBD2 | NA | 17 | TGTGCCACCAGCAGTTTCCCCCAAGGTTCGGGGGGGGAGACCCAGTACTTC | CATSSFPQGSGGETQYF
TRBJ2-1 | TRBV13 | TRBD2 | NA | 18 | TGTGCCAGCAGTTCGCTCACGGGGGGTCAAAGCTCCTACAATGAGCAGTTCTTC | CASSSLTGGQSSYNEQFF
TRBJ1-2 | TRBV5-1 | NA | NA | 14 | TGCGCCAGCAGCTTGGAGGGACATTACTATGGCTACACCTTC | CASSLEGHYYGYTF
TRBJ2-1 | TRBV19 | NA | NA | 14 | TGTGCCAGTAGTATGTACCCGAGAGGGGGTGAGCAGTTCTTC | CASSMYPRGGEQFF
TRBJ2-3 | TRBV13 | NA | NA | 12 | TGTGCCAGCAGCTACAACACAGATACGCAGTATTTT | CASSYNTDTQYF
TRBJ2-7 | TRBV6-5 | TRBD1 | NA | 14 | TGTGCCAGCGGGTTGACAGGGGGTCAGTACGAGCAGTACTTC | CASGLTGGQYEQYF
TRBJ1-2 | TRBV19 | TRBD1 | NA | 15 | TGTGCCAGTAGTTACCCGGGACAGCCTTTCTATGGCTACACCTTC | CASSYPGQPFYGYTF
TRBJ2-7 | TRBV19 | NA | few | 13 | TGTGCCAGTATGGGGAGATCCCTCTACGAGCAGTACTTC | CASMGRSLYEQYF
TRBJ1-4 | TRBV2 | NA | NA | 13 | TGTGCCAGCAGCCCGGGATTGGGAGAAAAACTGTTTTTT | CASSPGLGEKLFF
TRBJ2-2 | TRBV19 | TRBD2 | NA | 18 | TGTGCCAGTAGCCTTGGACTAGCGGGAGGGCTAAACACCGGGGAGCTGTTTTTT | CASSLGLAGGLNTGELFF